This T cell receptor beta chain was obtained from a study of OX40 agonist ivuxolimab in advanced cancers. Study-wide context: In this trial design, patients received ivuxolimab intravenously at 0.01 to 10 mg/kg every 2 weeks. Study-level results: Low clonal expansion, among the lowest seen, marked partial responders at 0.1-3.0 mg/kg. More expanded clones were seen, on average, in CD8+ T cells than in CD4+.

Germline assignment: CDR1 LNHDA and CDR2 SQIVND (reference sequence). Trimming removed 2 bases from V and 2 bases from J, with 25 bases in between. This CDR3 contains 19 residues. Turning to this clone: The antigen remains undetermined.

Libraries were prepared by immunoSEQ multiplex PCR; TCRdb keeps only in-frame clonotypes and omits some of them. This sample has approximately 54,000 clones, with about 91% found just once. The sequenced sample was CD4+ or CD8+ T cells sorted from blood, obtained in a trial of the OX40 agonist ivuxolimab. The gene calls are TRBV19 and TRBJ2-7; no clear D. This receptor was taken from an adult with an advanced solid tumor such as melanoma, head and neck, liver or kidney cancer. The CDR3 DNA reads TGTGCCAGTAGTATATCCCGGGTCGCCTGGGTACAAGAACCCTACGAGCAGTACTTC. Translating it yields CASSISRVAWVQEPYEQYF.